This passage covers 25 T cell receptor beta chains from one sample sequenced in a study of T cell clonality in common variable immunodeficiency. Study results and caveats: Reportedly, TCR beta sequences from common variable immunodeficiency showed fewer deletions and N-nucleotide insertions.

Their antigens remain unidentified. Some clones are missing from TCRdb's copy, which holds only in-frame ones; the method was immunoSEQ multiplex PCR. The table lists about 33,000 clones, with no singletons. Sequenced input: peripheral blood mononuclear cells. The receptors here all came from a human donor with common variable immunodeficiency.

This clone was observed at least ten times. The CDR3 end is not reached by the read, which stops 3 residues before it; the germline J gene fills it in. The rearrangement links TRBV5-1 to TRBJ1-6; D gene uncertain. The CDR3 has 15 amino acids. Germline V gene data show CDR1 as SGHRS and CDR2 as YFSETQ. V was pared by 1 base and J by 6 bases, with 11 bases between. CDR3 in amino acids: CASSLKSGGNSPLHF. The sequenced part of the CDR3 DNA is TGCGCCAGCAGCTTGAAAAGTGGCGGTAATTCACCC.

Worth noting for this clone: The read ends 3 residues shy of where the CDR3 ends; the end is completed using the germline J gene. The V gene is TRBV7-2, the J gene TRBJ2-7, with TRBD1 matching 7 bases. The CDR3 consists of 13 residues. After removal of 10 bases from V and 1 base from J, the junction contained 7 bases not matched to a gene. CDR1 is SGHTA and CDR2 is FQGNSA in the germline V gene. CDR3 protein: CAIKDRISYEQYF. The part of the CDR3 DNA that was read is TGTGCCATCAAGGACAGGATATCCTACGAG.

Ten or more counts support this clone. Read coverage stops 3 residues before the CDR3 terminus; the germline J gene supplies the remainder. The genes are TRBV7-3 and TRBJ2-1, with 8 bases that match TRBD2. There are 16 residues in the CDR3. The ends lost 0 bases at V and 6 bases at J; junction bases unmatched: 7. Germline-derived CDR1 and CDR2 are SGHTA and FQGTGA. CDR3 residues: CASSLTGPGGLNEQFF. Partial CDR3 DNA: TGTGCCAGCAGCTTAACCGGACCGGGGGGGCTCAATGAG.

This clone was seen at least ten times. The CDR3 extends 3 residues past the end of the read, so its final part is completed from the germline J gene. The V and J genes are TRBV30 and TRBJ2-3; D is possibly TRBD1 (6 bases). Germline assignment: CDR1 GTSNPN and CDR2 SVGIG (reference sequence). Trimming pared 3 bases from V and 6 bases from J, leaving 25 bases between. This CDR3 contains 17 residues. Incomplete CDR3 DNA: TGTGCCTGGAGCCTAAAAACCGGGACATGGGGCAGGGATACG. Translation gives CAWSLKTGTWGRDT. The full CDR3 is CAWSLKTGTWGRDTQYF.

Partial CDR3 DNA: TGTGCCAGCAGCTTTAGGGGTTCTAGCACAGATACG. Protein product: CASSFRGSSTDT. The whole CDR3 sequence reads CASSFRGSSTDTQYF. The V call is TRBV11-2, the J call TRBJ2-3, with D possibly matching TRBD1 (5 bases). The CDR3 is cut off 3 residues early in the read; its end comes from the germline J gene. V was pared by 3 bases and J by 0 bases, with 10 bases between. The CDR3 has 15 residues. The germline CDR1 and CDR2 sequences are SGHAT and FQNNGV.

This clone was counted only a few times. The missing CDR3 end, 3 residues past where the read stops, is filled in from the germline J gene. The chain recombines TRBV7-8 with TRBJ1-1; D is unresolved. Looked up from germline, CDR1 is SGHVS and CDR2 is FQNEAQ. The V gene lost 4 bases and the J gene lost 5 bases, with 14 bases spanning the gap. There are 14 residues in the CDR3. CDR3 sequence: CASSSGWGNTEAFF. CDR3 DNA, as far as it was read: TGTGCCAGCAGCTCGGGGTGGGGTAATACTGAA.

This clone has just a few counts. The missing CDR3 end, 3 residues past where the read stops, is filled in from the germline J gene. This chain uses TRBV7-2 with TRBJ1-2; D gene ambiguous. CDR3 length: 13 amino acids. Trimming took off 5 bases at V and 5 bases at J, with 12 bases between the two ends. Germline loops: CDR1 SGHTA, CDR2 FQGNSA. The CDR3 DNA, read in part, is TGTGCCAGCAGCAGCGGCGTCTGGTATGGC. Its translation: CASSSGVWYG. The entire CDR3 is CASSSGVWYGYTF.

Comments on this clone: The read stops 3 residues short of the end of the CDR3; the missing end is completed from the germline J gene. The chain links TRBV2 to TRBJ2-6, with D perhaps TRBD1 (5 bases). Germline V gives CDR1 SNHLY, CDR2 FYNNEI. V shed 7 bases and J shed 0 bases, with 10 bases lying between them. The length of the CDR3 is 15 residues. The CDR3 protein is CASNWGLSGANVLTF. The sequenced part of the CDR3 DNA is TGTGCCAGCAACTGGGGCCTCTCTGGGGCCAACGTC.

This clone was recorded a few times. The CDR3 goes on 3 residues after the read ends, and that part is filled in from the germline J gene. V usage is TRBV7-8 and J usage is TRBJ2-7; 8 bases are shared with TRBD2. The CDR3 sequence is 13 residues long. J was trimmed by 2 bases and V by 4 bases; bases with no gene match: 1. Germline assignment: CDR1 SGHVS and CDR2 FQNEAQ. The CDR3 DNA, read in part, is TGTGCCAGCAGCTCGGGGGGGCCCTACGAG. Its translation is CASSSGGPYE. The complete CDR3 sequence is CASSSGGPYEQYF.

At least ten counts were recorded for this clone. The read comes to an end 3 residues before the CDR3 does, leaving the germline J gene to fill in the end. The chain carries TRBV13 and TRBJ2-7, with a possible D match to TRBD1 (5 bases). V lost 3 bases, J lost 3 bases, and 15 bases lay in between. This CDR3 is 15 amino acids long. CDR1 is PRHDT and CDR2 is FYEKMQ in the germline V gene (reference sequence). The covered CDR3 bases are TGTGCCAGCAGCTTTAGGCCCCAGGGCCTCTACGAG. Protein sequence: CASSFRPQGLYE. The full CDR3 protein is CASSFRPQGLYEQYF.

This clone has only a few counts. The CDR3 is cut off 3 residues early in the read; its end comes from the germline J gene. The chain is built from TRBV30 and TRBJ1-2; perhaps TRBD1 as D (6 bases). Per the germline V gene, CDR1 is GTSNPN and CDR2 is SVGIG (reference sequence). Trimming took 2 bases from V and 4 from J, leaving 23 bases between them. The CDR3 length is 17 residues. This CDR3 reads CAWSLKGGQGTIYGYTF. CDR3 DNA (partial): TGTGCCTGGAGTCTTAAGGGGGGGCAGGGAACCATCTATGGC.

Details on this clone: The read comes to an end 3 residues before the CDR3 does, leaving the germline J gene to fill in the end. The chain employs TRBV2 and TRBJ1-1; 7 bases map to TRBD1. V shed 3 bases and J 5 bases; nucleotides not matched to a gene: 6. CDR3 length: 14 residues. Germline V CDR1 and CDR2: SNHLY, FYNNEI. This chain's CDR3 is CASSEFDRETEAFF. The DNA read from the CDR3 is TGTGCCAGCAGTGAGTTCGACAGGGAGACTGAA. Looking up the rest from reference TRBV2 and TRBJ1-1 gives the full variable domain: EPEVTQTPSHQVTQMGQEVILRCVPISNHLYFYWYRQILGQKVEFLVSFYNNEISEKSEIFDDQFSVERPDGSNFTLKIRSTKLEDSAMYFCASSEFDRETEAFFGQGTRLTVV.

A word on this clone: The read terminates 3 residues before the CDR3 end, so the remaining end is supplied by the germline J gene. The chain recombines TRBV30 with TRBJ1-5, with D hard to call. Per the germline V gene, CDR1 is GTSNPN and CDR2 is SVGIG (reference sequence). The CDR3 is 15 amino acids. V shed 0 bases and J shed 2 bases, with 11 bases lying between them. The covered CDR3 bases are TGTGCCTGGAGTGTAGGGTTCGGAGGCAATCAGCCC. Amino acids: CAWSVGFGGNQP. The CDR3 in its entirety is CAWSVGFGGNQPQHF. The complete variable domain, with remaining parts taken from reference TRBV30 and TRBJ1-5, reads SQTIHQWPATLVQPVGSPLSLECTVEGTSNPNLYWYRQAAGRGLQLLFYSVGIGQISSEVPQNLSASRPQDRQFILSSKKLLLSDSGFYLCAWSVGFGGNQPQHFGDGTRLSIL.

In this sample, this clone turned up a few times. The sequenced part of the CDR3 DNA is TGTGCCAGCTCCGACAGGGAGGCACCACTGAACACTGAA. Translating gives CASSDREAPLNTE. The complete CDR3 sequence is CASSDREAPLNTEAFF. This chain links TRBV18 with TRBJ1-1; 7 nucleotides align to TRBD1. The read ends 3 residues early relative to the CDR3; the germline J gene fills the gap. The CDR3 is 16 amino acids. Trimming cost V 6 bases and J 0 bases; bases outside gene matches: 10. CDR1 is KGHSH and CDR2 is LQKENI in the germline V gene.

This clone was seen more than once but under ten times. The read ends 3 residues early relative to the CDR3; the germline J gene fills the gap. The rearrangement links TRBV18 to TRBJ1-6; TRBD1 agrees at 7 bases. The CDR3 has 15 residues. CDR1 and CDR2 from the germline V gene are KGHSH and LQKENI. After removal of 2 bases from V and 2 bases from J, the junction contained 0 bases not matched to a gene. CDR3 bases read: TGTGCCAGCTCACCAGGACAGGCCTATAATTCACCC. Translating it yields CASSPGQAYNSP. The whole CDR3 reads CASSPGQAYNSPLHF.

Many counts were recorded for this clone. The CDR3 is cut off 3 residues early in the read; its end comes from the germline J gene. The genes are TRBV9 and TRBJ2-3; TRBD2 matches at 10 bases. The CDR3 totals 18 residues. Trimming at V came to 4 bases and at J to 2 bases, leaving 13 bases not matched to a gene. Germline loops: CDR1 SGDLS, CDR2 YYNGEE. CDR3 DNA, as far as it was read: TGTGCCAGCAGCTTATCCTCGGCTAGCGGGGGATACACAGATACG. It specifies CASSLSSASGGYTDT. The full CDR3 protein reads CASSLSSASGGYTDTQYF.

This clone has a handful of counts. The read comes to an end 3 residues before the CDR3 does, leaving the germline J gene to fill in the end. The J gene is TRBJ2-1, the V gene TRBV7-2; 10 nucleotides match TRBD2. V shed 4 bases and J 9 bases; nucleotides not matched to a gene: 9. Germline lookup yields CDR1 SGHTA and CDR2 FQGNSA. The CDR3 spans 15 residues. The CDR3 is CASSSQSGGAGEQFF. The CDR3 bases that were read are TGTGCCAGCAGCTCGCAGAGCGGGGGGGCGGGTGAG.

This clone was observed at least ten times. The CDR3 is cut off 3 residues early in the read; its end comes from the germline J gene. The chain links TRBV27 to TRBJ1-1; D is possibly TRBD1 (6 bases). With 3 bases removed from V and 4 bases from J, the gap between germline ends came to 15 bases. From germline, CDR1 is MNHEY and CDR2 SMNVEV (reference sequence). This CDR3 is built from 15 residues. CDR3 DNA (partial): TGTGCCAGCAGTTTGATAAACAGGGACGGCACTGAA. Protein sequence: CASSLINRDGTE. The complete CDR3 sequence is CASSLINRDGTEAFF.

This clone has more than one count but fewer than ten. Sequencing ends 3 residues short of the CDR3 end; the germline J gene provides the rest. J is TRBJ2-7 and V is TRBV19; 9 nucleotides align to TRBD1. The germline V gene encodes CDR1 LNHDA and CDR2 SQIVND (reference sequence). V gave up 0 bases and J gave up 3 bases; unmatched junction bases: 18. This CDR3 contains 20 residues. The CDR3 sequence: CASSIDFSTTGQGVVYEQYF. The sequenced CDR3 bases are TGTGCCAGTAGTATAGATTTTTCGACAACGGGACAGGGTGTGGTCTACGAG.

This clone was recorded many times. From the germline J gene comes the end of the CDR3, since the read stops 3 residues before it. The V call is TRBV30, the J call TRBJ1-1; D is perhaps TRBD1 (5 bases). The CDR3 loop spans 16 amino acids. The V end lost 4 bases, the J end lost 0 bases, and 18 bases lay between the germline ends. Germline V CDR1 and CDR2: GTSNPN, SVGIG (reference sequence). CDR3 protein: CAWNRLGSVMNTEAFF. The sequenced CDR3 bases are TGTGCCTGGAACAGGCTAGGGTCAGTTATGAACACTGAA.

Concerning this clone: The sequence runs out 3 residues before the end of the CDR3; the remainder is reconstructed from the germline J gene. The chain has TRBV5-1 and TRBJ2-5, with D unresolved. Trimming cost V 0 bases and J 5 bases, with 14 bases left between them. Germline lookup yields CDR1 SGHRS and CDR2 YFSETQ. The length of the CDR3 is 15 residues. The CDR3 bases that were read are TGCGCCAGCAGCTTGGCCGCAGGTTTGAGGGAGACC. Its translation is CASSLAAGLRET. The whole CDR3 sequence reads CASSLAAGLRETQYF. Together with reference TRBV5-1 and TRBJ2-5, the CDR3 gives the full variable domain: KAGVTQTPRYLIKTRGQQVTLSCSPISGHRSVSWYQQTPGQGLQFLFEYFSETQRNKGNFPGRFSGRQFSNSRSEMNVSTLELGDSALYLCASSLAAGLRETQYFGPGTRLLVL.

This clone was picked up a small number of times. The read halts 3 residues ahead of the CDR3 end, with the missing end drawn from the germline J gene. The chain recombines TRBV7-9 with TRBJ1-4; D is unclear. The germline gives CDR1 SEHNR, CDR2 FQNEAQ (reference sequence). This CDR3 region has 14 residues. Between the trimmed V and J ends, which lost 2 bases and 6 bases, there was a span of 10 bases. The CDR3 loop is CASSLPTGDEKLFF. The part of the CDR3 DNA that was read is TGTGCCAGCAGCTTACCCACCGGGGATGAAAAA.

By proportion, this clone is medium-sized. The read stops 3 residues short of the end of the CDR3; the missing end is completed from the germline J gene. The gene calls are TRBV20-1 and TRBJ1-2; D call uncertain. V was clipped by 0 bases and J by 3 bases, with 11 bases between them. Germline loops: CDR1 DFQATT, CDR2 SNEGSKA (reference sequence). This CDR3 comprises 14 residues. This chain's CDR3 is CSAREGRRDYGYTF. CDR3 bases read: TGCAGTGCTAGAGAAGGCAGGCGGGACTATGGC.

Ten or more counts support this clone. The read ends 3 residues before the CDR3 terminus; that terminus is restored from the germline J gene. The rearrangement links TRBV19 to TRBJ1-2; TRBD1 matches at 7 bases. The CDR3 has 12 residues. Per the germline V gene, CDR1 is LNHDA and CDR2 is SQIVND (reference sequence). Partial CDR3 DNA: TGTGCCAGTAGTTTACAGGGGATGGGC. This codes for CASSLQGMG. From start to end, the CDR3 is CASSLQGMGYTF.

This CDR3 is CASSHLAGGLTDTQYF. CDR3 bases read: TGCGCCAGCTCCCATTTAGCGGGGGGCCTCACAGATACG. This sequence joins TRBV5-1 and TRBJ2-3, with 10 bases lining up with TRBD2. The CDR3 end is not reached by the read, which stops 3 residues before it; the germline J gene fills it in. Germline V gene sequence: CDR1 SGHRS, CDR2 YFSETQ. The CDR3 is 16 amino acids. Trimming cost V 7 bases and J 2 bases; bases outside gene matches: 10.